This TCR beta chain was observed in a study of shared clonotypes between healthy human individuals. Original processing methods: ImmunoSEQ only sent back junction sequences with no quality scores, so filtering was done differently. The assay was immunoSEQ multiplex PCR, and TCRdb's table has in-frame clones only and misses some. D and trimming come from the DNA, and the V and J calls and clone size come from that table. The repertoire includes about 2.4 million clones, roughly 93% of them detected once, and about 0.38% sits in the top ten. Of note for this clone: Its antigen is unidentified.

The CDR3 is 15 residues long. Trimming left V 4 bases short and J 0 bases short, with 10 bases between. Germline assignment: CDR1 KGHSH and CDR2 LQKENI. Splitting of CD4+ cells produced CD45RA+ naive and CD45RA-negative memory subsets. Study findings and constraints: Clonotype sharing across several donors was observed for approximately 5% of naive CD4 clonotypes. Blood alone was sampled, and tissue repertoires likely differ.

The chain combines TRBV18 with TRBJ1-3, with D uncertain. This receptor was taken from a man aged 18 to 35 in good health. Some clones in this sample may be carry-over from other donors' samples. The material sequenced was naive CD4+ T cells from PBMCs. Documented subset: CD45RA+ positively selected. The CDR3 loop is CASSLGPTSGNTIYF. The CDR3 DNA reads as TGTGCCAGCTCACTTGGGCCGACCTCTGGAAACACCATATATTTT.